This T cell receptor (beta chain) was obtained from a study of control samples from healthy donors and cancer patients. This clone came up a few times. Sequencing used immunoSEQ multiplex PCR; TCRdb keeps in-frame clones, though not all of them. The sample has about 250,000 clones, almost 85% seen once. V gave up 3 bases and J gave up 4 bases; unmatched junction bases: 4. This CDR3 has 15 residues. Germline lookup yields CDR1 LGHDT and CDR2 YNNKEL (reference sequence). This TCR was sampled from a woman aged 60-75 years with lung cancer. Sequencing was performed on PBMCs. V is TRBV3-1 (or the pseudogene TRBV3-2) and J is TRBJ1-5; 9 positions agree with TRBD1. For the CDR3, the DNA is TGTGCCAGCAGCCACCGGGGACAGGGAAATCAGCCCCAGCATTTT. Its translation: CASSHRGQGNQPQHF.